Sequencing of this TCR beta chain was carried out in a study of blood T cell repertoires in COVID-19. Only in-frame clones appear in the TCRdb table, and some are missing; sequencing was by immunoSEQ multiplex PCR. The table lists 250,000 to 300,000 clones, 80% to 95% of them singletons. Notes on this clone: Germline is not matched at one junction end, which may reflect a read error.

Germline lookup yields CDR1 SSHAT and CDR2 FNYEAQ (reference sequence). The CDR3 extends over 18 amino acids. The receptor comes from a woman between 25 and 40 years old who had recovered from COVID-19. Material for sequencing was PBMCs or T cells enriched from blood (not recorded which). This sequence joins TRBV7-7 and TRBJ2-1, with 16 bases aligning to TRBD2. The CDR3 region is CASSPGTSGRARDNEQFF. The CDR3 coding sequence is TGTGCTAGCAGCCCCGGGACTAGCGGGAGGGCCAGAGACAATGAGCAGTTCTTC. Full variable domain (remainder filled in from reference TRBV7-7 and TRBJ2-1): GAGVSQSPRYKVTKRGQDVTLRCDPISSHATLYWYQQALGQGPEFLTYFNYEAQPDKSGLPSDRFSAERPEGSISTLTIQRTEQRDSAMYRCASSPGTSGRARDNEQFFGPGTRLTVL.